This T cell receptor (beta chain) was identified in a study of blood T cell repertoires in COVID-19. Germline V gives CDR1 MNHNY, CDR2 SVGAGI (reference sequence). The V gene lost 2 bases and the J gene lost 7 bases, with 9 bases spanning the gap. This CDR3 is built from 13 residues. Sequencing used immunoSEQ multiplex PCR; TCRdb keeps in-frame clones, though not all of them. The table lists under 250,000 clones, around 83% of them singletons. The gene calls are TRBV6-6 and TRBJ2-1; maybe TRBD2 (6 bases). The sequence derives from a woman aged 50 to 65 with acute or convalescent COVID-19. The sequenced material came from peripheral blood. The CDR3 bases are TGTGCCAGCAGTTACCTCGGAGGGAATGAGCAGTTCTTC. Its protein product is CASSYLGGNEQFF.